This paragraph covers one T cell receptor (beta chain) sequence. The antigen is undetermined. This sample is drawn from a study of T cell responses to AZD1222 COVID-19 vaccine. Overall study results and limits: Most donors were white British and more were female, and clonal diversity was possibly underestimated. Variant regions that are unmutated are reportedly the target of nearly half of spike-specific TCRs. Spike-specific TCR repertoires showed rising breadth and depth after two AZD1222 doses. Seropositive at baseline were only six AZD1222 recipients.

The repertoire was sequenced with immunoSEQ multiplex PCR; TCRdb's copy has only in-frame clones and lacks some. The table lists over 90,000 clones, about four fifths of them singletons. The CDR3 length is 13 residues. Trimming shortened V by 1 base and J by 3 bases, and 4 bases separated the two germline ends. The chain recombines TRBV12-3 or TRBV12-4 with TRBJ2-1; D unclear. This TCR derives from an adult in good health. The material was peripheral blood, obtained on day 0 of AZD1222 vaccination. The CDR3 bases are TGTGCCAGCAGTTTAGGACTCTACAATGAGCAGTTCTTC. Encoded protein: CASSLGLYNEQFF.